This passage covers 17 T cell receptor beta chains from one sample sequenced in a study of CD8 T cells in Susac syndrome (dated by TCRdb to the late 2010s). Libraries were constructed by the immunoSEQ multiplex PCR assay. RNA was extracted with the RNeasy kit and roughly 0.45 to 1 ug was reverse transcribed using random hexamers. The raw public reads went through TCRdb reprocessing: fastp at Q25, MiXCR clone calling, in-frame beta chains kept. Identical CDR3 proteins give one entry, which carries the most common genes and DNA. This sample lists about 60,000 distinct CDR3 sequences; about 92% were detected once. Approximately 0.2% of the sample lies in the top ten. Sequencing was performed on CD8+ T cells from PBMCs. These receptors came from a human donor in good health.

This chain connects TRBV12-5 to TRBJ1-2; maybe TRBD1 (5 bases). This CDR3 is built from 14 residues. The V and J ends lost 3 bases and 4 bases respectively, with 12 bases between them. Germline V gene data show CDR1 as LGHNT and CDR2 as FRNRAP. In DNA form, the CDR3 reads TGTGCTAGTGGTTTCGGGGCCCAGAGCTATGGCTACACCTTC. As protein: CASGFGAQSYGYTF.

The chain combines TRBV10-2 with TRBJ2-1, with 10 bases lining up with TRBD1. This CDR3 spans 12 amino acids. The ends lost 9 bases at V and 7 bases at J; junction bases unmatched: 3. CDR1 is WSHSY, CDR2 SAAADI, per germline. The CDR3 DNA sequence: TGCGCCAGTCGGACAGGGGGGAATGAGCAGTTCTTC. Its translation is CASRTGGNEQFF.

The rearrangement uses TRBV13 and TRBJ1-1; possibly TRBD1 for D (5 bases). CDR3 length: 15 residues. Germline V gene sequence: CDR1 PRHDT, CDR2 FYEKMQ (reference sequence). With 6 bases removed from V and 2 bases from J, the gap between germline ends came to 16 bases. CDR3 in DNA: TGTGCCAGCAGACCCTCTGGAGGGGAAAACACTGAAGCTTTCTTT. Translating gives CASRPSGGENTEAFF.

The rearrangement joins TRBV3-1 to TRBJ1-1; perhaps TRBD1 as D (5 bases). Deletions cut 5 bases from V and 7 bases from J, with 17 bases between. The CDR3 runs to 14 residues. The germline CDR1 and CDR2 sequences are LGHDT and YNNKEL (reference sequence). CDR3 bases: TGTGCCAGCAGCACCACGGGACCCCAAAATGAAGCTTTCTTT. Its translation is CASSTTGPQNEAFF. Drawing the rest from reference TRBV3-1 and TRBJ1-1, the complete variable domain is DTAVSQTPKYLVTQMGNDKSIKCEQNLGHDTMYWYKQDSKKFLKIMFSYNNKELIINETVPNRFSPKSPDKAHLNLHINSLELGDSAVYFCASSTTGPQNEAFFGQGTRLTVV.

This chain uses TRBV27 with TRBJ1-3; TRBD1 matches at 10 bases. This CDR3 is 16 amino acids long. Germline CDR1 is MNHEY and CDR2 is SMNVEV (reference sequence). Unmatched junction bases numbered 5, after V lost 0 bases and J lost 6 bases. Here the CDR3 reads CASSLSMGTGENTIYF. DNA for the CDR3: TGTGCCAGCAGTTTATCGATGGGGACAGGGGAAAACACCATATATTTT.

The V gene is TRBV12-3 or TRBV12-4, the J gene TRBJ1-5; no definite D call. The length of the CDR3 is 12 residues. V dropped 7 bases and J dropped 9 bases, with 13 bases sitting between them. CDR3 DNA sequence: TGTGCCAGCACAACCGCGGGGTGGCCCCAGCATTTT. This translates into CASTTAGWPQHF.

V gene TRBV3-1 combines with J gene TRBJ2-2; TRBD1 matches 7 bases. V lost 0 bases and J lost 2; bases outside the gene matches: 6. From germline, CDR1 is LGHDT and CDR2 YNNKEL (reference sequence). The CDR3 has 17 amino acids. This CDR3 is CASSQDPVGGNTGELFF. The CDR3 DNA is TGTGCCAGCAGCCAAGATCCGGTAGGGGGCAACACCGGGGAGCTGTTTTTT.

This sequence joins TRBV28 and TRBJ2-5; 10 bases are a match to TRBD2. Per the germline V gene, CDR1 is MDHEN and CDR2 is SYDVKM. J was trimmed by 7 bases and V by 7 bases; bases with no gene match: 18. CDR3 size: 17 residues. DNA of the CDR3: TGTGCCAGCACCTTTTCGGGGGCAGCGGGGGGGCTTGGGACCCAGTACTTC. Its translation: CASTFSGAAGGLGTQYF.

The chain links TRBV28 to TRBJ2-7; no firm D call. CDR1 and CDR2 from the germline V gene are MDHEN and SYDVKM. The length of the CDR3 is 16 residues. V was cut by 5 bases and J by 6 bases, with 23 bases left in between. The CDR3 protein is CASSPFPEGIRSEQYF. DNA for the CDR3: TGTGCCAGCAGTCCCTTTCCTGAAGGGATTAGAAGCGAGCAGTACTTC. Full variable domain (missing parts from reference TRBV28 and TRBJ2-7): DVKVTQSSRYLVKRTGEKVFLECVQDMDHENMFWYRQDPGLGLRLIYFSYDVKMKEKGDIPEGYSVSREKKERFSLILESASTNQTSMYLCASSPFPEGIRSEQYFGPGTRLTVT.

The sample holds one count of this clonotype. The genes are TRBV12-3 or TRBV12-4 and TRBJ1-2; TRBD1 matches at 7 bases. Trimming took 8 bases from V and 4 from J; bases not matched to a gene: 10. CDR3 length: 14 amino acids. Here the CDR3 DNA reads TGTGCCAGCGGTGACAGGGATAGGTCCTATGGCTACACCTTC. Amino acid sequence: CASGDRDRSYGYTF.

This sequence joins TRBV6-1 and TRBJ2-3; no firm D call. The V and J ends lost 0 bases and 0 bases respectively, with 7 bases between them. Per the germline V gene, CDR1 is MNHNS and CDR2 is SASEGT. The CDR3 runs to 15 residues. This chain's CDR3 is CASSEAFRSTDTQYF. The CDR3 DNA reads TGTGCCAGCAGTGAAGCGTTCAGGAGCACAGATACGCAGTATTTT.

The chain couples TRBV6-1 to TRBJ1-1; D is undetermined. The CDR3 consists of 14 residues. Trimming took 2 bases from V and 1 from J, leaving 8 bases between them. Germline V gene sequence: CDR1 MNHNS, CDR2 SASEGT. The CDR3 DNA reads TGTGCCAGCAGTGAATGGCTGGCGAACACTGAAGCTTTCTTT. It translates to CASSEWLANTEAFF.

The gene calls are TRBV15 and TRBJ2-2; D might be TRBD1 (5 bases). From germline, CDR1 is LNHNV and CDR2 YYDKDF (reference sequence). The V and J ends lost 8 bases and 9 bases respectively, with 16 bases between them. The length of the CDR3 is 13 residues. CDR3 loop: CATETDTSRELFF. The CDR3 region has the DNA TGTGCCACCGAGACAGATACGTCCCGGGAGCTGTTTTTT.

The table lists this clonotype with a count of one. This chain uses TRBV27 with TRBJ1-5, with 11 bases fitting TRBD1. Trimming took 5 bases from V and 6 from J; bases not matched to a gene: 9. The CDR3 extends over 16 amino acids. Germline V gene sequence: CDR1 MNHEY, CDR2 SMNVEV (reference sequence). CDR3 residues: CASSQEGQGGSQPQHF. CDR3 bases: TGTGCCAGCAGTCAAGAGGGACAGGGGGGATCTCAGCCCCAGCATTTT.

In its sample, this clonotype was seen once. V gene TRBV9 combines with J gene TRBJ2-3; 9 nucleotides agree with TRBD2. V lost 0 bases to trimming and J lost 2 bases; unmatched junction nucleotides: 4. This CDR3 region has 16 residues. CDR1 is SGDLS and CDR2 is YYNGEE in the germline V gene. CDR3 nucleotide sequence: TGTGCCAGCAGCGTAGATAGCGGGGGACCCACAGATACGCAGTATTTT. It is translated as CASSVDSGGPTDTQYF.

This chain joins TRBV11-2 and TRBJ1-3; D is uncertain. The germline gives CDR1 SGHAT, CDR2 FQNNGV. The length of the CDR3 is 16 residues. V was cut by 1 base and J by 0 bases, with 10 bases left in between. The CDR3 spells CASSLVGTDSGNTIYF. In DNA form, the CDR3 reads TGTGCCAGCAGCTTAGTTGGAACAGACTCTGGAAACACCATATATTTT.

This clonotype was counted a few times. V is TRBV12-3 or TRBV12-4 and J is TRBJ2-7; D not certain. The CDR3 covers 14 residues. Trimming took off 6 bases at V and 3 bases at J, with 15 bases between the two ends. CDR3 in DNA: TGTGCCAGCAGCAAATCTGGTAGTGGCTACGAGCAGTACTTC. Its translation: CASSKSGSGYEQYF.